A single T cell receptor beta chain is shown here with its context. The assay was immunoSEQ multiplex PCR, and TCRdb's table has in-frame clones only and misses some. The sample includes about 30,000 clones, around 90% seen only once; the top ten take 14%. The sample's treatment: randomized to nivolumab then ipilimumab (arm A) or the reverse (arm B). DNA-damaging chemotherapy had not been given to any patient beforehand. This record comes from a study of sequential checkpoint blockade in melanoma. Study background: Arm A got nivolumab then ipilimumab; arm B the reverse, 1:1. Both treatment sequences were followed by maintenance nivolumab.

V dropped 5 bases and J dropped 8; count of bases not matched to a gene: 15. Germline CDR1 reads MDHEN; CDR2 reads SYDVKM. CDR3 length: 16 amino acids. The chain has TRBV28 and TRBJ1-2, with 9 nucleotides matching TRBD1. The TCR originated in a human donor with melanoma. The sequencing used CD8+ T cells sorted from blood (inferred from file names), collected from a patient given nivolumab and ipilimumab in sequence. For the CDR3, the DNA is TGTGCCAGCAGTCTGCGGACAGGGGATGACCTATACGGCTACACCTTC. Its translation: CASSLRTGDDLYGYTF.